This passage covers 8 T cell receptor beta chains from one sample sequenced in a study of vaccination effects on CD4 cells after COVID-19. TCRdb's table, derived via immunoSEQ multiplex PCR, lists solely in-frame clones and lacks some. Of about 68,000 clones in the sample, about four fifths were seen once. Their antigens are not known. Prior to sequencing, the ViraFEST assay stimulated PBMC with viral peptide pools, which expanded the antigen-specific CD4+ T cells. The culture ran for 10 days before CD4+ T cells were isolated. None of these healthy vaccinees had been infected with SARS-CoV-2 before vaccination. Sequences were derived from CD4+ T cells from PBMCs cultured with SARS-CoV-2 spike peptides, sampled before COVID-19 vaccination. The receptors were sampled from a human donor who received a COVID-19 vaccine.

The V gene is TRBV29-1, the J gene TRBJ1-4; D unresolved. V dropped 1 base and J dropped 8 bases, with 11 bases sitting between them. This CDR3 has 13 residues. Germline V gives CDR1 SQVTM, CDR2 ANQGSEA. Here the CDR3 DNA reads TGCAGCGTTGAAGGTTCTATAGGGGAAAAACTGTTTTTT. Its translation: CSVEGSIGEKLFF.

The chain employs TRBV6-1 and TRBJ1-5, with unresolved D. CDR3 length: 13 residues. The V gene lost 2 bases and the J gene lost 7 bases, with 9 bases spanning the gap. Germline CDR1 and CDR2: MNHNS and SASEGT. CDR3 DNA sequence: TGTGCCAGCAGTGAATGGTTAAAGCAGCCCCAGCATTTT. Its translation is CASSEWLKQPQHF.

V is TRBV27 and J is TRBJ2-7; 10 positions agree with TRBD1. The CDR3 is 16 residues long. With 6 bases clipped from V and 5 bases from J, the junction kept 13 bases outside the gene matches. Germline V lookup: CDR1 MNHEY, CDR2 SMNVEV (reference sequence). The DNA for the CDR3 is TGTGCCAGCAGACATCCGGGACAGGGGTTGTCTCACGAGCAGTACGTC. Protein product: CASRHPGQGLSHEQYV.

Written as DNA, the CDR3 is TGTGCCAGCAGCGTGGACTCGCATGGGACTGGAAACACCATATATTTT. Protein: CASSVDSHGTGNTIYF. The gene calls are TRBV9 and TRBJ1-3; D not certain. Germline V gives CDR1 SGDLS, CDR2 YYNGEE. The CDR3 runs to 16 residues. The V end was cut by 2 bases, the J end by 2 bases, with 14 bases between.

The rearrangement joins TRBV2 to TRBJ2-3, with a tentative D call TRBD2 (6 bases). V was shortened by 3 bases and J by 0 bases, with 10 bases between the two germline ends. CDR3 size: 15 residues. Germline values: CDR1 SNHLY, CDR2 FYNNEI. This CDR3 is CASSDDRGSTDTQYF. Here the CDR3 DNA reads TGTGCCAGCAGTGATGACCGGGGGAGCACAGATACGCAGTATTTT. Looking up the rest from reference TRBV2 and TRBJ2-3 gives the full variable domain: EPEVTQTPSHQVTQMGQEVILRCVPISNHLYFYWYRQILGQKVEFLVSFYNNEISEKSEIFDDQFSVERPDGSNFTLKIRSTKLEDSAMYFCASSDDRGSTDTQYFGPGTRLTVL.

The chain combines TRBV9 with TRBJ1-2, with TRBD1 identical over 7 bases. CDR1 and CDR2 from the germline V gene are SGDLS and YYNGEE. This CDR3 spans 16 amino acids. J lost 4 bases, V lost 4 bases, and 13 bases had no gene match. The CDR3 reads CASSSFTGVRGYGYTF. CDR3 sequence (DNA): TGTGCCAGCAGCTCCTTCACAGGGGTTCGGGGCTATGGCTACACCTTC.

This clone has a single count. The chain combines TRBV3-1 (or the pseudogene TRBV3-2) with TRBJ1-3; TRBD1 agrees at 7 bases. Per the germline V gene, CDR1 is LGHDT and CDR2 is YNNKEL (reference sequence). The junction had 4 bases not matched to a gene; V was cut back by 2 bases and J by 3 bases. The CDR3 is 15 residues long. CDR3 protein: CASSQYQGGGNTIYF. In nucleotides, the CDR3 is TGTGCCAGCAGCCAATATCAGGGGGGTGGAAACACCATATATTTT.

The rearrangement joins TRBV12-3 or TRBV12-4 to TRBJ2-2; TRBD1 is a possible D gene (5 bases). Trimming pared 6 bases from V and 8 bases from J, leaving 10 bases between. CDR3 length: 12 amino acids. CDR3 nucleotide sequence: TGTGCCAGCAGCACCGACAGAGGGGAGCTGTTTTTT. Its translation is CASSTDRGELFF.